This TCR beta chain comes out of a study of T cell repertoires in cytomegalovirus infection. Study-level information: Matching HLA type, along with CMV infection, was indicated by public TCR beta signatures.

Germline V gene data show CDR1 as SGHDT and CDR2 as YYEEEE. Trimming shortened V by 3 bases and J by 2 bases, and 11 bases separated the two germline ends. The CDR3 runs 14 residues. The study, taken as a whole, reports: Pooled public TCR beta family frequency picked out CMV carriers with the relevant HLA. CMV-specific TCR beta clonotypes restricted by HLA-C were the ones dominating the ex vivo response.

With regard to this clonotype: Its specificity is unknown.

TCRdb re-called the reads through MiXCR, storing one row per CDR3 protein. The table shows hundreds of thousands of distinct CDR3 sequences, with about a sixth occurring only once. This clonotype was obtained from a human donor in good health (CMV status not recorded). Some clones in this sample may be carry-over from other donors' samples. Sequencing used PBMCs. The rearrangement joins TRBV5-6 to TRBJ2-5; D is possibly TRBD1 (6 bases). CDR3 sequence reads: CASSSLTGQETQYF. The CDR3 bases are TGTGCCAGCAGCTCCTTGACAGGTCAAGAGACCCAGTACTTC.